Following are 6 T cell receptor beta chains from one sample sequenced in a study of blood T cell repertoires in COVID-19. Some clones are missing from TCRdb's copy, which holds only in-frame ones; the method was immunoSEQ multiplex PCR. The table has 75,000 to 100,000 clones, over 65% seen once. The sequenced sample was peripheral blood. The receptor source for this set is a human donor in a cohort sampled during active COVID-19.

The chain links TRBV21-1 to TRBJ1-4; the table assigns TRBD1, which was not confirmed against the DNA. TRBV21-1 is tagged as a pseudogene. The length of the CDR3 is 18 residues. Here the CDR3 DNA reads TGTGCCAGCAGCAAAGTGGACAGGAGACGTCCGGGTTGTGAAAAACTGTTTTTT. This gives the protein CASSKVDRRRPGCEKLFF.

This clone appeared a single time. J is TRBJ1-1 and V is TRBV5-1, with D possibly TRBD1 on 6 matching bases. The V gene lost 4 bases and the J gene lost 2 bases, with 12 bases spanning the gap. The CDR3 sequence is 14 residues long. Germline loops: CDR1 SGHRS, CDR2 YFSETQ. DNA of the CDR3: TGCGCCAGCAGCCCGGGACAAGAAAACACTGAAGCTTTCTTT. The encoded protein is CASSPGQENTEAFF. The variable domain in full, with the rest retrieved from reference TRBV5-1 and TRBJ1-1, is KAGVTQTPRYLIKTRGQQVTLSCSPISGHRSVSWYQQTPGQGLQFLFEYFSETQRNKGNFPGRFSGRQFSNSRSEMNVSTLELGDSALYLCASSPGQENTEAFFGQGTRLTVV.

In this sample, this clone turned up a few times. The chain uses TRBV7-8 and TRBJ1-4, with D maybe TRBD1 (5 bases). CDR3 length equals 15 residues. Deletions cut 8 bases from V and 5 bases from J, with 18 bases between. Germline V gene data show CDR1 as SGHVS and CDR2 as FQNEAQ. The CDR3 DNA is TGTGCCAGCCGGCAGGGTTCTATACAAAATGAAAAACTGTTTTTT. Translated, it gives CASRQGSIQNEKLFF.

The genes are TRBV6-5 and TRBJ1-1; 7 bases map to TRBD1. The germline gives CDR1 MNHEY, CDR2 SVGAGI. The V segment lost 2 bases and the J segment 0 bases; nucleotides outside the gene matches: 6. The CDR3 sequence is 16 residues long. The chain's CDR3 is CASSYVATGLNTEAFF. CDR3 sequence (DNA): TGTGCCAGCAGTTACGTAGCGACAGGGTTGAACACTGAAGCTTTCTTT.

The sample holds one count of this clone. This chain connects TRBV11-2 to TRBJ2-7, with TRBD2 as a possible D gene (7 bases). Germline assignment: CDR1 SGHAT and CDR2 FQNNGV. Trimming took off 5 bases at V and 6 bases at J, with 17 bases between the two ends. The CDR3 totals 14 residues. Here the CDR3 DNA reads TGTGCCAGCAGCCCATCGAGGGGGGGTGGCGAGCAGTACTTC. Protein product: CASSPSRGGGEQYF.

This clone was recorded only once. The chain links TRBV2 to TRBJ1-5, with unresolved D. V dropped 3 bases and J dropped 6 bases, with 9 bases sitting between them. There are 13 residues in the CDR3. CDR1 and CDR2 from the germline V gene are SNHLY and FYNNEI. This CDR3 reads CASSDLTGQPQHF. In nucleotides, the CDR3 is TGTGCCAGCAGTGATTTAACTGGTCAGCCCCAGCATTTT.